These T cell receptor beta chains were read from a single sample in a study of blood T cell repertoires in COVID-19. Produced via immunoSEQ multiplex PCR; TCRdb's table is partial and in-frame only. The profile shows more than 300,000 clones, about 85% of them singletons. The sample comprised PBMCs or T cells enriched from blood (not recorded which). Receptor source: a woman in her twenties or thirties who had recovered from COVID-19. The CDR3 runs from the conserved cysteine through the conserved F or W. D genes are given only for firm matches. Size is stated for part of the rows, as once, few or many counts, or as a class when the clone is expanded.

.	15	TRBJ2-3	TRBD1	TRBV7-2	CASSSGQSRTDTQYF	TGTGCCAGCAGCTCGGGACAGAGCCGCACAGATACGCAGTATTTT
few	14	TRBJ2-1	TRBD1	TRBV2	CASTRDRGSDEQFF	TGTGCCAGCACGCGGGACAGGGGCTCCGATGAGCAGTTCTTC
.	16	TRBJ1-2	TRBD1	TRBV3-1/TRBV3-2	CASSQDIGGGGYGYTF	TGTGCCAGCAGCCAAGATATAGGAGGGGGCGGGTATGGCTACACCTTC
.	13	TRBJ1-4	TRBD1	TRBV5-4	CASSTGAAEKLFF	TGTGCCAGCAGCACAGGGGCGGCTGAAAAACTGTTTTTT
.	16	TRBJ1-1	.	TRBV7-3	CASFGRTTRNGTEAFF	TGTGCCAGCTTCGGAAGGACGACTAGAAACGGGACTGAAGCTTTCTTT
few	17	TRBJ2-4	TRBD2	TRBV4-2	CASSQERGGGAKNIQYF	TGTGCCAGCAGCCAAGAGCGGGGGGGCGGGGCCAAAAACATTCAGTACTTC
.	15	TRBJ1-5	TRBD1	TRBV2	CASSPQGVSNQPQHF	TGTGCCAGCAGTCCACAGGGGGTTAGCAATCAGCCCCAGCATTTT
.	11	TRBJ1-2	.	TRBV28	CASRKSYGYTF	TGTGCCAGCAGGAAGAGTTATGGCTACACCTTC
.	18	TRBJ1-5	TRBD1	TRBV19	CASSKGRTGDYSNQPQHF	TGTGCCAGTAGTAAAGGTCGGACAGGTGACTATAGCAATCAGCCCCAGCATTTT
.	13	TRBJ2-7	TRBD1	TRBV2	CASSGDRPYEQYF	TGTGCCAGCTCAGGGGACAGGCCCTACGAGCAGTACTTC
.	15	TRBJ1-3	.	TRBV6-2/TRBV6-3	CASSYARISGNTIYF	TGTGCCAGCAGTTACGCCAGAATTTCTGGAAACACCATATATTTT
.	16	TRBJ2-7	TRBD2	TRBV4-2	CASSQETSGGQYEQYF	TGTGCCAGCAGCCAAGAGACTAGCGGGGGCCAATACGAGCAGTACTTC
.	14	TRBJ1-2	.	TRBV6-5	CASSLQGSSYGYTF	TGTGCCAGCAGTCTCCAGGGGAGTAGCTATGGCTACACCTTC
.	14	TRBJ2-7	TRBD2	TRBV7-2	CASSTSGGDLEQYF	TGTGCCAGCAGCACTAGCGGGGGGGATCTTGAGCAGTACTTC
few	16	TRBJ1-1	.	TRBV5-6	CASSFPQQGADTEAFF	TGTGCCAGCAGCTTCCCTCAACAGGGTGCTGACACTGAAGCTTTCTTT
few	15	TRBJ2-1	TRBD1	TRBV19	CASSPTGTGFNEQFF	TGTGCCAGTAGTCCCACCGGGACAGGGTTCAATGAGCAGTTCTTC
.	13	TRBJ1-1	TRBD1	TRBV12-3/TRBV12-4	CASRTGKNTEAFF	TGTGCCAGCAGGACAGGGAAGAACACTGAAGCTTTCTTT
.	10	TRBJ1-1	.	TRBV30	CAWISVEAFF	TGTGCCTGGATTTCGGTTGAAGCTTTCTTT
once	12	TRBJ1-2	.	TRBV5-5	CASSLENYGYTF	TGTGCCAGCAGCCTTGAGAACTATGGCTACACCTTC
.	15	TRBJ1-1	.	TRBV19	CASSMGALRRTEAFF	TGTGCCAGTAGTATGGGGGCCCTACGGCGCACTGAAGCTTTCTTT
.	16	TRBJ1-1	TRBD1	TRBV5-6	CASSSTGVRWNTEAFF	TGTGCCAGCAGTAGTACAGGGGTCCGGTGGAACACTGAAGCTTTCTTT
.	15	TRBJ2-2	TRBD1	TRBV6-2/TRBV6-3	CASSFSPGTGGELFF	TGTGCCAGCAGTTTCAGTCCCGGGACAGGGGGTGAGCTGTTTTTT
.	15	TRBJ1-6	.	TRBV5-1	CASSLQQGSSAVLHF	TGCGCCAGCAGCTTACAACAAGGGAGTAGTGCAGTCCTCCACTTT
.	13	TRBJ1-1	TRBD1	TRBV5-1	CASSPNRGTEAFF	TGCGCCAGCAGCCCCAACAGGGGTACTGAAGCTTTCTTT
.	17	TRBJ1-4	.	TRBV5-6	CASSLGSVGRRGEKLFF	TGTGCCAGCAGCTTGGGCAGTGTCGGCAGGCGGGGTGAAAAACTGTTTTTT
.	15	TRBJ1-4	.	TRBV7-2	CASSQTVGTNEKLFF	TGTGCCAGCAGCCAGACAGTGGGGACTAATGAAAAACTGTTTTTT
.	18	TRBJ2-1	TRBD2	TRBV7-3	CASSPPPSSGGAEGEQFF	TGTGCCAGCAGCCCCCCTCCATCTAGCGGGGGGGCGGAGGGGGAGCAGTTCTTC
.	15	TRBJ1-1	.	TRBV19	CASSPIQQGNTEAFF	TGTGCCAGTAGCCCAATCCAACAGGGGAACACTGAAGCTTTCTTT
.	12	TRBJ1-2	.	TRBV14	CASSQEFGGYTF	TGTGCCAGCAGCCAAGAATTTGGCGGCTACACCTTC
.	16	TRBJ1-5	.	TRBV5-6	CASSLGAGQGIQPQHF	TGTGCCAGCAGCTTGGGGGCGGGGCAGGGTATTCAGCCCCAGCATTTT
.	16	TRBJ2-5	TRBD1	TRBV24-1	CATSDLRDRFWETQYF	TGTGCCACCAGTGATTTGCGGGACAGATTCTGGGAGACCCAGTACTTC
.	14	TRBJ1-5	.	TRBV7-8	CASSPDRPNQPQHF	TGTGCCAGCAGCCCAGACAGGCCTAATCAGCCCCAGCATTTT
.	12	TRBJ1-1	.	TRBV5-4	CASGDMNTEAFF	TGTGCCAGCGGAGATATGAACACTGAAGCTTTCTTT
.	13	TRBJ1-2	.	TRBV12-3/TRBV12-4	CASSNLANYGYTF	TGTGCCAGCAGTAACTTAGCTAACTATGGCTACACCTTC
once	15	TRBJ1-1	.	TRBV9	CASSVSRTPDTEAFF	TGTGCCAGCAGCGTCTCCCGGACACCCGACACTGAAGCTTTCTTT
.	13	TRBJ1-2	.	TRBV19	CASTQTVNYGYTF	TGTGCCAGTACCCAGACAGTTAACTATGGCTACACCTTC
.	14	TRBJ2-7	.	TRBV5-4	CASSLVPGPYEQYF	TGTGCCAGCAGCTTGGTTCCAGGCCCCTACGAGCAGTACTTC
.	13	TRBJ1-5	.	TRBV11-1	CASSLDSVQPQHF	TGTGCCAGCAGCCTCGATTCGGTTCAGCCCCAGCATTTT
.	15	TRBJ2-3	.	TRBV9	CASSPRGGRTDTQYF	TGTGCCAGCAGCCCAAGGGGGGGCCGCACAGATACGCAGTATTTT
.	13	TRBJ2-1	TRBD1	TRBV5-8	CASAWTGGYEQFF	TGTGCCAGCGCCTGGACAGGGGGCTATGAGCAGTTCTTC
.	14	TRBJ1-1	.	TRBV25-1	CASSDPAGGAEAFF	TGTGCCAGCAGCGACCCGGCCGGAGGCGCTGAAGCTTTCTTT
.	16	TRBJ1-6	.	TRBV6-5	CASSYRGVGWDSPLHF	TGTGCCAGCAGTTACCGGGGGGTCGGTTGGGATTCACCCCTCCACTTT